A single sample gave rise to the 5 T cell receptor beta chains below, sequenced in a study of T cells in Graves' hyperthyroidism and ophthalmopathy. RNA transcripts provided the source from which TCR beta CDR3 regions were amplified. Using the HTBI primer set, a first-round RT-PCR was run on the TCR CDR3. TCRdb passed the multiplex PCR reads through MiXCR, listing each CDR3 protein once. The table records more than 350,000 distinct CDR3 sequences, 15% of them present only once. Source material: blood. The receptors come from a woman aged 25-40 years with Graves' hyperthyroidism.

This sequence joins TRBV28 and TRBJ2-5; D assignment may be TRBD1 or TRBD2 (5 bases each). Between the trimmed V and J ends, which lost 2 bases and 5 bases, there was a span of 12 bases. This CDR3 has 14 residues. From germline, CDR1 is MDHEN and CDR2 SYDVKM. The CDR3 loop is CASSLMGDVETQYF. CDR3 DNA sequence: TGTGCCAGCAGTTTAATGGGGGACGTCGAGACCCAGTACTTC. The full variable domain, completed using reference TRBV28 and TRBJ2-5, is DVKVTQSSRYLVKRTGEKVFLECVQDMDHENMFWYRQDPGLGLRLIYFSYDVKMKEKGDIPEGYSVSREKKERFSLILESASTNQTSMYLCASSLMGDVETQYFGPGTRLLVL.

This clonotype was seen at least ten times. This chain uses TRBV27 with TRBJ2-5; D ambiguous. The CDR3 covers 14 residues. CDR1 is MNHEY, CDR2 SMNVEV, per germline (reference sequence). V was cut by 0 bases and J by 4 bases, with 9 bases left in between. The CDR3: CASSLSRKAETQYF. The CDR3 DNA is TGTGCCAGCAGTTTATCTAGAAAGGCAGAGACCCAGTACTTC.

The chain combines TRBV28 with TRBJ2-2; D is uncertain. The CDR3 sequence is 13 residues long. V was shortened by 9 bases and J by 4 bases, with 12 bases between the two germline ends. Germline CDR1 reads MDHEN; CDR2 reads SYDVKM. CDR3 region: CASIFASTGELFF. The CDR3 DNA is TGTGCCAGTATATTCGCAAGCACCGGGGAGCTGTTTTTT.

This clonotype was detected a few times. The CDR3 sequence: CASSSGYSSYNEQFF. For the CDR3, the DNA is TGTGCCAGCAGCTCCGGTTATTCTTCCTACAATGAGCAGTTCTTC. The chain uses TRBV5-6 and TRBJ2-1; D ambiguous. The CDR3 loop spans 15 amino acids. Trimming left V 3 bases short and J 1 base short, with 11 bases between. The V gene's germline CDR1 is SGHDT and CDR2 YYEEEE. Filled out from reference TRBV5-6 and TRBJ2-1, the complete variable domain reads DAGVTQSPTHLIKTRGQQVTLRCSPKSGHDTVSWYQQALGQGPQFIFQYYEEEERQRGNFPDRFSGHQFPNYSSELNVNALLLGDSALYLCASSSGYSSYNEQFFGPGTRLTVL.

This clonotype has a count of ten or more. Here the CDR3 reads CASKGPNTGELFF. Written as DNA, the CDR3 is TGTGCCAGTAAGGGTCCGAACACCGGGGAGCTGTTTTTT. The chain recombines TRBV28 with TRBJ2-2; D uncertain. Germline values: CDR1 MDHEN, CDR2 SYDVKM. There are 13 residues in the CDR3. Trimming cost V 9 bases and J 0 bases, with 8 bases left between them.